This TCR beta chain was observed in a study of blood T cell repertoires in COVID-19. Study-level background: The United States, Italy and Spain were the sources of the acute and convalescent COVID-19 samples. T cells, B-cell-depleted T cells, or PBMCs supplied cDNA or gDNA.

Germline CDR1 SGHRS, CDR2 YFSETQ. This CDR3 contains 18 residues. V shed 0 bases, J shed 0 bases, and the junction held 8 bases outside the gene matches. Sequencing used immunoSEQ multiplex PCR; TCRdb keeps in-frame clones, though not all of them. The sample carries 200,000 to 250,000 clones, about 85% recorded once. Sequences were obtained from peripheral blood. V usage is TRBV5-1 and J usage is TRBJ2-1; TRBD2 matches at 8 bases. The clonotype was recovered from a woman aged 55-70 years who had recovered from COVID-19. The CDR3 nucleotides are TGCGCCAGCAGCTTGGAGCGTGGCGGGGGGAGCTCCTACAATGAGCAGTTCTTC. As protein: CASSLERGGGSSYNEQFF.